This passage covers 14 T cell receptor beta chains from one sample sequenced in a study of blood T cell repertoires in COVID-19. Method: immunoSEQ multiplex PCR; TCRdb's copy keeps in-frame clones and lacks some. The data hold 90,000 or so clones, with 75% to 90% observed a single time. Source material: peripheral blood. These receptors all come from a man at least 80 years old with active or convalescent COVID-19.

The chain is built from TRBV15 and TRBJ1-1, with unresolved D. Trimming pared 0 bases from V and 2 bases from J, leaving 10 bases between. Germline-derived CDR1 and CDR2 are LNHNV and YYDKDF (reference sequence). The length of the CDR3 is 15 residues. For the CDR3, the DNA is TGTGCCACCAGCAGAGAAACAGCTTTCAACACTGAAGCTTTCTTT. Residues: CATSRETAFNTEAFF.

This sequence joins TRBV5-6 and TRBJ2-3; 11 bases line up with TRBD2. Losses at the gene ends were 1 base for V and 5 bases for J; bases not matched to a gene: 3. This CDR3 region has 15 residues. The germline V gene encodes CDR1 SGHDT and CDR2 YYEEEE. The DNA of the CDR3 is TGTGCCAGCAGCTTGCGTAGCGGGAGGGTAGATACGCAGTATTTT. It is translated as CASSLRSGRVDTQYF.

J is TRBJ2-2 and V is TRBV6-4, with 14 bases aligning to TRBD2. CDR3 length: 18 residues. The germline V gene has CDR1 MRHNA and CDR2 SNTAGT. The ends lost 6 bases at V and 2 bases at J; junction bases unmatched: 8. CDR3 region: CASSGTGLAGDNTGELFF. The DNA of the CDR3 is TGTGCCAGCAGCGGGACGGGACTAGCGGGAGACAACACCGGGGAGCTGTTTTTT.

The chain is built from TRBV6-5 and TRBJ2-1; 9 bases align to TRBD2. CDR1 is MNHEY, CDR2 SVGAGI, per germline. V shed 5 bases and J 6 bases; nucleotides not matched to a gene: 8. The CDR3 extends over 15 amino acids. The CDR3 region is CASSRGISGGNEQFF. The CDR3 DNA reads as TGTGCCAGCAGTAGAGGGATTAGCGGGGGCAATGAGCAGTTCTTC.

The V and J genes are TRBV29-1 and TRBJ2-2, with 7 bases aligning to TRBD1. Germline trimming cut 7 bases from V and 5 bases from J; bases unmatched to any gene: 10. The germline CDR1 and CDR2 sequences are SQVTM and ANQGSEA. CDR3 length equals 14 residues. The CDR3 is CSASATQGTGELFF. The CDR3 DNA reads TGCAGCGCGTCGGCAACACAGGGGACCGGGGAGCTGTTTTTT.

The chain employs TRBV7-8 and TRBJ2-1; TRBD1 might be the D (5 bases). V dropped 5 bases and J dropped 3 bases, with 14 bases sitting between them. Germline CDR1 is SGHVS and CDR2 is FQNEAQ. The CDR3 has 15 residues. As DNA, the CDR3 is TGTGCCAGCAGCCCGTACAGGCCTCTCTACAATGAGCAGTTCTTC. This sequence encodes CASSPYRPLYNEQFF.

The chain couples TRBV24-1 to TRBJ2-1; TRBD2 agrees at 7 bases. Trimming took 5 bases from V and 14 from J; bases not matched to a gene: 8. The CDR3 is made up of 12 amino acids. Germline V gene lookup returns CDR1 KGHDR and CDR2 SFDVKD. Here the CDR3 DNA reads TGTGCCACCAGTGGTTGGACTAGTCTCGAGTTCTTC. Protein product: CATSGWTSLEFF.

This clone appeared once. The chain has TRBV7-6 and TRBJ2-1, with D perhaps matching TRBD2 (6 bases). The length of the CDR3 is 12 residues. The germline gives CDR1 SGHVS, CDR2 FNYEAQ. V dropped 5 bases and J dropped 8 bases, with 10 bases sitting between them. Here the CDR3 DNA reads TGTGCCAGCAGCCCACTAGCCGATGAGCAGTTCTTC. Translating it yields CASSPLADEQFF.

The rearrangement links TRBV2 to TRBJ2-1; 14 nucleotides line up with TRBD2. Germline trimming cut 8 bases from V and 8 bases from J; bases unmatched to any gene: 5. Germline lookup yields CDR1 SNHLY and CDR2 FYNNEI. The CDR3 is made up of 14 amino acids. The CDR3 nucleotides read TGTGCCAGCGGCGGGACTAGCGGGAGAGATGAGCAGTTCTTC. Translation gives CASGGTSGRDEQFF.

This chain uses TRBV24-1 with TRBJ1-2; the D gene is possibly TRBD1 (6 bases). V was clipped by 0 bases and J by 5 bases, with 12 bases between them. Germline-derived CDR1 and CDR2 are KGHDR and SFDVKD. This CDR3 is 15 amino acids long. CDR3 DNA sequence: TGTGCCACCAGTGATTTGCCGACAGGACCTTATGGCTACACCTTC. Translated: CATSDLPTGPYGYTF.

The J gene is TRBJ2-7, the V gene TRBV6-2 or TRBV6-3, with TRBD2 matching 13 bases. CDR1 is MNHEY, CDR2 SVGEGT, per germline. This CDR3 has 18 amino acids. V shed 2 bases and J 1 base; nucleotides not matched to a gene: 8. Written as DNA, the CDR3 is TGTGCCAGCAGTTACGCACTAGCGGGAGGGACCTCGTCCTACGAGCAGTACTTC. This encodes CASSYALAGGTSSYEQYF.

This clone has just one count. The V and J genes are TRBV30 and TRBJ2-3; 10 bases fit TRBD1. The CDR3 extends over 14 amino acids. The V gene end was trimmed by 4 bases and the J gene end by 7 bases; junction bases not matched to a gene: 8. Germline lookup yields CDR1 GTSNPN and CDR2 SVGIG (reference sequence). The CDR3 protein is CAWTRTGGRNTQYF. CDR3 sequence (DNA): TGTGCCTGGACAAGGACAGGGGGGAGGAATACGCAGTATTTT.

The chain is built from TRBV11-2 and TRBJ1-1; perhaps TRBD1 as D (6 bases). Trimming pared 3 bases from V and 4 bases from J, leaving 9 bases between. There are 13 residues in the CDR3. The V gene's germline CDR1 is SGHAT and CDR2 FQNNGV. The CDR3 protein is CASSLQGPTEAFF. DNA of the CDR3: TGTGCCAGCAGCTTGCAGGGGCCCACTGAAGCTTTCTTT. The full variable domain, with the rest looked up from reference TRBV11-2 and TRBJ1-1, is EAGVAQSPRYKIIEKRQSVAFWCNPISGHATLYWYQQILGQGPKLLIQFQNNGVVDDSQLPKDRFSAERLKGVDSTLKIQPAKLEDSAVYLCASSLQGPTEAFFGQGTRLTVV.

The V and J genes are TRBV6-6 and TRBJ1-2; a weak D match, TRBD1 (6 bases). The CDR3 length is 13 residues. Germline V gene data show CDR1 as MNHNY and CDR2 as SVGAGI (reference sequence). Trimming took 6 bases from V and 6 from J, leaving 14 bases between them. The DNA for the CDR3 is TGTGCCAGCAGGCCTACAGGGTTGGATGGCTACACCTTC. It is translated as CASRPTGLDGYTF.